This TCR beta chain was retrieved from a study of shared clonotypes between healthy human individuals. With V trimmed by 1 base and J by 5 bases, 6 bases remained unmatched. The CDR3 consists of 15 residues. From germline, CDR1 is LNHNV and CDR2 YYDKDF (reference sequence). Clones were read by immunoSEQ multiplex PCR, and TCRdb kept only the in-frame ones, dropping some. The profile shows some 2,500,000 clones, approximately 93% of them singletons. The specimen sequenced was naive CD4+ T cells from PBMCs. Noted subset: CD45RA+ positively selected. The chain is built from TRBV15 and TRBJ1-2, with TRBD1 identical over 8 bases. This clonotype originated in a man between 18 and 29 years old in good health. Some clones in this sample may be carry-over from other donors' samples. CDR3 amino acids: CATSRVGQGGYGYTF. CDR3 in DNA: TGTGCCACCAGCAGAGTAGGACAGGGAGGATATGGCTACACCTTC.